What follows describes a single TCR beta chain. Its antigen is unidentified. A read error is possible here, since a much larger clone lies one base away. The sample comes from a study of glioma-infiltrating T cells. Study-wide results and caveats: Only very few CDR3 sequences appeared in both tissue and blood. Tissue-blood divergence was below expectation in non-neoplastic patients, above in gliomas.

In germline, CDR1 is MNHEY, CDR2 SVGAGI. CDR3 size: 14 residues. Trimming took off 4 bases at V and 2 bases at J, with 10 bases between the two ends. TCR alpha and beta CDR3 regions were amplified from RNA using iRepertoire nested multiplex PCR. For one-step reverse transcription and amplification, about 90-400 ng of tissue mRNA or PBMC total RNA was used. TCRdb recomputed calls from the multiplex PCR reads with MiXCR, one row per CDR3 protein. The table shows 160,000 or so distinct CDR3 sequences, with around 40% occurring only once. Sequencing was carried out using glioma tissue, nonneoplastic brain tissue, or PBMCs (not recorded which). The TCR was taken from a human donor with low-grade glioma or glioblastoma, undergoing nonglioma brain surgery, or in good health (not recorded which). The chain recombines TRBV6-5 with TRBJ2-3; D remains unclear. The CDR3 coding sequence is TGTGCCAGCAGTTTTTTTCCAATCACAGATACGCAGTATTTT. It encodes CASSFFPITDTQYF.